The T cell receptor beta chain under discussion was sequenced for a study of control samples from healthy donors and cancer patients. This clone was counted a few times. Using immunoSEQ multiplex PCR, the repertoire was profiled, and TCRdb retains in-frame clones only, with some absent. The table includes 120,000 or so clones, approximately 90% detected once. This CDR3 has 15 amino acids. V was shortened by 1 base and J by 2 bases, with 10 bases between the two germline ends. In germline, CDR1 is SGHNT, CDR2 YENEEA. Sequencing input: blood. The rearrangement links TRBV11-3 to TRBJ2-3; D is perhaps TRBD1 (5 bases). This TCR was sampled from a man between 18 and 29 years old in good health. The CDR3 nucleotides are TGTGCCAGCAGCTTAGGGGGCGGAAACACAGATACGCAGTATTTT. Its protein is CASSLGGGNTDTQYF. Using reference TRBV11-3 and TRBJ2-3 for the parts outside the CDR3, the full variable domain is EAGVVQSPRYKIIEKKQPVAFWCNPISGHNTLYWYLQNLGQGPELLIRYENEEAVDDSQLPKDRFSAERLKGVDSTLKIQPAELGDSAVYLCASSLGGGNTDTQYFGPGTRLTVL.